This TCR beta chain stems from a study of CD8+ T cells in alopecia areata. Trimming took 0 bases from V and 4 from J; bases not matched to a gene: 6. This CDR3 has 16 amino acids. From germline, CDR1 is MRHNA and CDR2 SNTAGT. Extracted RNA was reverse transcribed, and the resulting cDNA served as sequencing template. Repertoires were generated with immunoSEQ multiplex PCR, while TCRdb's copy carries only in-frame clones and drops some. The repertoire has 60,000 to 65,000 clones, about 40% of them found once; the top ten carry just over 50%. This clone was picked up many times. Separation by sorting yielded CD4+ and CD8+ T cells from PBMCs.

The specimen sequenced was NKG2D-low CD8+ T cells sorted from blood. The clonotype was recovered from a human donor with alopecia areata. The chain couples TRBV6-4 to TRBJ2-1; 7 nucleotides line up with TRBD2. CDR3 sequence (DNA): TGTGCCAGCAGTGACTCGGGCGGGAGAGGTTACAATGAGCAGTTCTTC. Amino acids: CASSDSGGRGYNEQFF.